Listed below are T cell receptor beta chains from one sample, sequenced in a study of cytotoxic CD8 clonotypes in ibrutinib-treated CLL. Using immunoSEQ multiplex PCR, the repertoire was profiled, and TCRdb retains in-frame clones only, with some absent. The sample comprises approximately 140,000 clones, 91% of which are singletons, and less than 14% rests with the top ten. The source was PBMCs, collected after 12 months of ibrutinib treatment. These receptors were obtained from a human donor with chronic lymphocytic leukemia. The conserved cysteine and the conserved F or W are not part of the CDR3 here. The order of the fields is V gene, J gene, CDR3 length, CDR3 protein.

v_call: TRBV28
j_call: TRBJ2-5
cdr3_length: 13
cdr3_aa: ASSSFVVGQETQY

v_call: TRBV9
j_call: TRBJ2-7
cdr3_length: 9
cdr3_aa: ASRGSYEQY

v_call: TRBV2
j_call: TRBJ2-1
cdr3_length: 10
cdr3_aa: ASSEGGDEQF

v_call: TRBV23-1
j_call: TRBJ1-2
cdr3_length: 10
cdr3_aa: ASSPRPYGYT

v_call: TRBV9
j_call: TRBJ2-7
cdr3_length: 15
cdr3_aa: ASSPSAHLRVLHEQY

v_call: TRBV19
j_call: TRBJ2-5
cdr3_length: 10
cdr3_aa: ASMGQKETQY

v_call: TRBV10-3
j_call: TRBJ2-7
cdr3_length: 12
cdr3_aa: AIRDERGSYEQY

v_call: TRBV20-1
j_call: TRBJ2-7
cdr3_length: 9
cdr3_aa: SASSSYEQY

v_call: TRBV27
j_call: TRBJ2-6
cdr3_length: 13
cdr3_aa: ASSLMFSGANVLT

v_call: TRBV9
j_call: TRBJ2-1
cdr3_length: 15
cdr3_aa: ASSAYTLAGAYDEQF

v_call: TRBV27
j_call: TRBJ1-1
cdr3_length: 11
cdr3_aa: ASSALQGKEAF

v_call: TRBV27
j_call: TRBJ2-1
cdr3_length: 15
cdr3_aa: ASSTARGSTLDNEQF